This T cell receptor beta chain appears in the sequencing data of a study of a mutant IDH1 vaccine in newly diagnosed glioma. For the study at large: Eight vaccinations were given in weeks 1, 3, 5, 7, 11, 15, 19 and 23.

V lost 5 bases, J lost 3 bases, and 13 bases lay in between. Germline V lookup: CDR1 LNHDA, CDR2 SQIVND (reference sequence). The length of the CDR3 is 14 residues. The sample holds one count of this clone. Its antigen remains unidentified. TCRdb's copy holds only in-frame clones and misses some; the assay was immunoSEQ multiplex PCR. In the table there are around 78,000 clones, approximately 85% of which are singletons. Study observations and caveats: Of all patients, approximately 93% showed vaccine-induced immune responses.

Time point indicated: week 23, last vaccination. Each vaccine dose was 300 ug of mutant IDH1 20-mer peptide, with topical imiquimod. Patients carried new grade 3 or 4 IDH1-mutant astrocytomas lacking nuclear ATRX. The source material was PBMCs, sampled from a glioma patient whose treatment included an IDH1 peptide vaccine. The TCR comes from a man aged 30 to 39 with glioma. Some clones in this sample may be carry-over from other donors' samples. The chain uses TRBV19 and TRBJ1-1; TRBD1 is a possible D gene (6 bases). CDR3: CASSANREYTEAFF. DNA for the CDR3: TGTGCCAGTAGTGCGAACAGGGAGTACACTGAAGCTTTCTTT.